This T cell receptor (beta chain) came from a study of blood T cells in healthy people across ages. For the second PCR, which ran for about 7 to 11 cycles, a sample-barcoded 5' primer and a J-beta primer mix were used. Every cDNA molecule carried a tag from a template-switch adaptor bearing 12 random nucleotides. TCRdb fed the 5' RACE reads into MiXCR, producing one record per CDR3 protein. This repertoire shows about 400,000 distinct CDR3 sequences, approximately 51% found once; its top ten account for 51%. This CDR3 comprises 14 residues. Looked up from germline, CDR1 is DFQATT and CDR2 is SNEGSKA (reference sequence). Trimming removed 0 bases from V and 6 bases from J; junction bases left unmatched: 5.

Sequencing used blood. The gene calls are TRBV20-1 and TRBJ2-4; 7 positions match TRBD2. This TCR was sampled from a man in his sixties in good health. Here the CDR3 DNA reads TGCAGTGCTAGAGATTCAACGGGGGGAAACATTCAGTACTTC. Its translation: CSARDSTGGNIQYF.